The clone carrying this T cell receptor beta chain was counted a few times. The study reverse transcribed the entire isolated RNA, so it sequenced expressed TCRB transcripts. TCRdb keeps only in-frame clones here, not all; method: immunoSEQ multiplex PCR. The sample records around 310,000 clones, more than 9.5% being singletons. Germline assignment: CDR1 SQVTM and CDR2 ANQGSEA. With 5 bases removed from V and 3 bases from J, the gap between germline ends came to 14 bases. CDR3 size: 13 residues. The entry originates in a study of beta chain features in type 1 diabetes. Sequencing was performed on naive CD4+ T cells from blood. The chain has TRBV29-1 and TRBJ2-7; weak D call: TRBD1 (6 bases). The TCR sequence derives from a woman younger than 45 in good health. CDR3 in amino acids: CSVSGQSGYEQYF. CDR3 nucleotides: TGCAGCGTTTCCGGACAGTCTGGCTACGAGCAGTACTTC.